A single sample gave rise to the 25 T cell receptor beta chains below, sequenced in a study of blood T cell repertoires in COVID-19. The method was immunoSEQ multiplex PCR; TCRdb's version includes in-frame clones alone and lacks a portion of them. The sample records under 300,000 clones, approximately 89% being singletons. Source material: PBMCs or T cells enriched from blood (not recorded which). These receptors all stem from a woman aged 35 to 49 who had been exposed to COVID-19.

The rearrangement links TRBV13 to TRBJ2-7, with a possible D match to TRBD1 (5 bases). The CDR3 length is 13 residues. Trimming removed 0 bases at V and 2 bases at J, with 5 bases between. Germline V gives CDR1 PRHDT, CDR2 FYEKMQ (reference sequence). CDR3 DNA: TGTGCCAGCAGCTTAGGCAGGGCCTACGAGCAGTACGTC. Protein sequence: CASSLGRAYEQYV.

The gene calls are TRBV6-5 and TRBJ2-4, with 8 bases matching TRBD1. The CDR3 sequence is 14 residues long. The ends lost 2 bases at V and 9 bases at J; junction bases unmatched: 6. Germline V gene lookup returns CDR1 MNHEY and CDR2 SVGAGI. DNA for the CDR3: TGTGCCAGCAGTTACGGGCAGGGGGCTTTCATTCAGTACTTC. Amino acid sequence: CASSYGQGAFIQYF.

The gene calls are TRBV6-4 and TRBJ2-1; TRBD1 might be the D (5 bases). This CDR3 is 13 amino acids long. V was clipped by 5 bases and J by 8 bases, with 13 bases between them. From germline, CDR1 is MRHNA and CDR2 SNTAGT. The CDR3, as DNA: TGTGCCAGCAGTATGGGGCTAGAAGATGAGCAGTTCTTC. Translated, it gives CASSMGLEDEQFF.

The genes are TRBV12-5 and TRBJ1-4; a weak D match, TRBD1 (6 bases). Per germline, CDR1 LGHNT and CDR2 FRNRAP. Trimming cost V 2 bases and J 12 bases, with 13 bases left between them. CDR3 size: 13 residues. The CDR3 sequence: CASGLTATGQLFF. The CDR3 region has the DNA TGTGCTAGTGGTTTGACCGCCACAGGGCAACTGTTTTTT.

The chain joins TRBV25-1 to TRBJ1-3, with TRBD1 identical over 8 bases. This CDR3 comprises 14 residues. Germline assignment: CDR1 MGHDK and CDR2 SYGVNS. J was trimmed by 4 bases and V by 4 bases; bases with no gene match: 3. CDR3 sequence: CASSAWDRGNTIYF. CDR3 nucleotides: TGTGCCAGCAGTGCATGGGACAGGGGAAACACCATATATTTT.

This chain connects TRBV5-1 to TRBJ2-5, with D uncertain. The CDR3 extends over 15 amino acids. The V gene's germline CDR1 is SGHRS and CDR2 YFSETQ. V lost 1 base to trimming and J lost 2 bases, with 12 bases between them. The CDR3, as DNA: TGCGCCAGCAGCTTGTCTTCTGCTAGTCAAGAGACCCAGTACTTC. This encodes CASSLSSASQETQYF.

The chain couples TRBV7-8 to TRBJ1-1; TRBD1 might be the D (6 bases). This CDR3 is built from 16 residues. Germline CDR1 reads SGHVS; CDR2 reads FQNEAQ. V lost 5 bases and J lost 1, with 17 bases in between. The CDR3: CASSPNQVRGNTEAFF. Here the CDR3 DNA reads TGTGCCAGCAGCCCAAATCAAGTCAGGGGGAACACTGAAGCTTTCTTT.

The J gene is TRBJ1-5, the V gene TRBV4-1; D gene ambiguous. Trimming removed 1 base from V and 5 bases from J, with 6 bases in between. The germline V gene encodes CDR1 MGHRA and CDR2 YSYEKL. The CDR3 length is 13 residues. The DNA for the CDR3 is TGCGCCAGCAGCCAAGTCGGGTATCAGCCCCAGCATTTT. Encoded protein: CASSQVGYQPQHF.

The rearrangement joins TRBV7-6 to TRBJ2-1; TRBD2 agrees at 12 bases. This CDR3 has 15 amino acids. Germline V gives CDR1 SGHVS, CDR2 FNYEAQ. The trim removed 4 bases at V and 6 bases at J, leaving 4 bases unmatched. The CDR3 DNA sequence: TGTGCCAGCAGCTGGCTAGCGGGAGGGCCCAATGAGCAGTTCTTC. Protein: CASSWLAGGPNEQFF.

The chain combines TRBV27 with TRBJ1-1; TRBD1 matches 8 bases. CDR3 length: 14 residues. After removal of 3 bases from V and 4 bases from J, the junction contained 4 bases not matched to a gene. The V gene's germline CDR1 is MNHEY and CDR2 SMNVEV (reference sequence). CDR3 bases: TGTGCCAGCAGTTTCTCAGGGGGCGGCACTGAAGCTTTCTTT. Protein sequence: CASSFSGGGTEAFF.

The genes are TRBV11-1 and TRBJ2-6; TRBD1 matches 7 bases. V lost 2 bases, J lost 4 bases, and 5 bases stayed unmatched. CDR3 size: 16 residues. CDR1 SGHAT and CDR2 FQDESV come from the germline V gene (reference sequence). The CDR3 DNA sequence: TGTGCCAGCAGCTTAACGAGGGGGCACGGGGCCAACGTCCTGACTTTC. Protein sequence: CASSLTRGHGANVLTF. The variable domain in full, with the rest retrieved from reference TRBV11-1 and TRBJ2-6, is EAEVAQSPRYKITEKSQAVAFWCDPISGHATLYWYRQILGQGPELLVQFQDESVVDDSQLPKDRFSAERLKGVDSTLKIQPAELGDSAMYLCASSLTRGHGANVLTFGAGSRLTVL.

This sequence joins TRBV6-2 or TRBV6-3 and TRBJ2-5; TRBD1 agrees at 9 bases. Germline V lookup: CDR1 MNHEY, CDR2 SVGEGT. The CDR3 spans 15 residues. Trimming cost V 6 bases and J 4 bases; bases outside gene matches: 9. Here the CDR3 reads CASSNPQTGGETQYF. CDR3 bases: TGTGCCAGCAGCAATCCCCAGACAGGGGGAGAGACCCAGTACTTC.

This clone was found once. V is TRBV28 and J is TRBJ1-1; possible D gene TRBD1, 5 bases. V dropped 6 bases and J dropped 4 bases, with 15 bases sitting between them. Germline values: CDR1 MDHEN, CDR2 SYDVKM. This CDR3 region has 14 residues. Here the CDR3 reads CASSSAGGSTEAFF. The CDR3 DNA is TGTGCCAGCAGCTCAGCCGGGGGGAGCACTGAAGCTTTCTTT.

The rearrangement links TRBV28 to TRBJ1-2; the D gene is possibly TRBD1 (5 bases). CDR1 and CDR2 (germline): MDHEN, SYDVKM. The CDR3 has 13 amino acids. The V gene lost 4 bases and the J gene lost 6 bases, with 12 bases spanning the gap. CDR3 residues: CASSSQVWDGYTF. Here the CDR3 DNA reads TGTGCCAGCAGTTCACAGGTGTGGGATGGCTACACCTTC.

The V call is TRBV28, the J call TRBJ2-3, with 9 bases lining up with TRBD1. The CDR3 covers 16 residues. Germline lookup yields CDR1 MDHEN and CDR2 SYDVKM. V was clipped by 4 bases and J by 3 bases; unmatched bases: 8. The CDR3 reads CASSSTGGWGTDTQYF. The DNA for the CDR3 is TGTGCCAGCAGTTCGACAGGGGGGTGGGGAACAGATACGCAGTATTTT.

The chain links TRBV27 to TRBJ1-1; tentatively, D is TRBD1 (5 bases). The CDR3 contains 15 residues. V was cut by 7 bases and J by 0 bases, with 15 bases left in between. Germline assignment: CDR1 MNHEY and CDR2 SMNVEV (reference sequence). CDR3: CASNPLGAMNTEAFF. In DNA form, the CDR3 reads TGTGCCAGCAACCCCCTTGGGGCTATGAACACTGAAGCTTTCTTT.

This clone was seen only once. This rearrangement joins TRBV3-1 (or the pseudogene TRBV3-2) to TRBJ2-7; 12 nucleotides agree with TRBD1. CDR1 is LGHDT and CDR2 is YNNKEL in the germline V gene (reference sequence). Losses at the gene ends were 4 bases for V and 7 bases for J; bases not matched to a gene: 11. This CDR3 region has 16 residues. This CDR3 is CASSRSPGQGAGEQYF. The CDR3 DNA sequence: TGTGCCAGCAGCCGAAGCCCGGGACAGGGGGCAGGTGAGCAGTACTTC.

The chain couples TRBV6-4 to TRBJ1-1; no definite D call. From germline, CDR1 is MRHNA and CDR2 SNTAGT. V was trimmed by 1 base and J by 1 base, leaving 10 bases between them. The CDR3 has 15 residues. This CDR3 is CASSDYTYPNTEAFF. CDR3 coding DNA: TGTGCCAGCAGTGACTACACGTATCCGAACACTGAAGCTTTCTTT.

The genes are TRBV6-5 and TRBJ2-7; no clear D gene. V was cut by 6 bases and J by 3 bases, with 6 bases left in between. The CDR3 consists of 11 residues. Germline lookup yields CDR1 MNHEY and CDR2 SVGAGI. In nucleotides, the CDR3 is TGTGCCAGCAGGGCAATCTACGAGCAGTACTTC. This gives the protein CASRAIYEQYF.

This clone was found once. J is TRBJ1-6 and V is TRBV5-1; weak D call: TRBD1 (5 bases). The V gene's germline CDR1 is SGHRS and CDR2 YFSETQ. The CDR3 consists of 14 residues. V was shortened by 6 bases and J by 10 bases, with 17 bases between the two germline ends. The CDR3 nucleotides are TGCGCCAGCACCGAAAGGGAGGGGAGGTCACCCCTCCACTTT. Amino acids: CASTEREGRSPLHF. Supplemented by reference TRBV5-1 and TRBJ1-6, the full variable domain reads KAGVTQTPRYLIKTRGQQVTLSCSPISGHRSVSWYQQTPGQGLQFLFEYFSETQRNKGNFPGRFSGRQFSNSRSEMNVSTLELGDSALYLCASTEREGRSPLHFGNGTRLTVT.

This chain links TRBV25-1 with TRBJ1-3; no reliable D call. This CDR3 region has 14 residues. V lost 10 bases to trimming and J lost 5 bases, with 18 bases between them. The V gene's germline CDR1 is MGHDK and CDR2 SYGVNS. The CDR3 protein is CATSDLTGRNTIYF. CDR3 DNA sequence: TGTGCCACCTCCGACCTAACCGGGAGAAACACCATATATTTT.

The genes are TRBV7-3 and TRBJ1-1, with D hard to call. This CDR3 is 13 amino acids long. CDR1 is SGHTA and CDR2 is FQGTGA in the germline V gene. Between the trimmed V and J ends, which lost 2 bases and 7 bases, there was a span of 11 bases. The CDR3 reads CASSLWVGSEAFF. In DNA, the CDR3 is TGTGCCAGCAGCTTATGGGTTGGGAGTGAAGCTTTCTTT.

The chain carries TRBV7-2 and TRBJ1-5; TRBD1 is a possible D gene (5 bases). Per the germline V gene, CDR1 is SGHTA and CDR2 is FQGNSA. This CDR3 is 16 amino acids long. V was clipped by 1 base and J by 4 bases, with 14 bases between them. This CDR3 is CASSLVQGRGNQPQHF. CDR3 DNA: TGTGCCAGCAGCTTAGTCCAGGGAAGGGGAAATCAGCCCCAGCATTTT.

The chain is built from TRBV20-1 and TRBJ2-1, with TRBD2 matching over 7 bases. Germline V gene sequence: CDR1 DFQATT, CDR2 SNEGSKA (reference sequence). The CDR3 covers 14 residues. With 3 bases clipped from V and 8 bases from J, the junction kept 10 bases outside the gene matches. The CDR3 is CSASGGAGRDEQFF. In DNA, the CDR3 is TGCAGTGCTAGTGGAGGAGCGGGGAGGGATGAGCAGTTCTTC.

The chain combines TRBV11-2 with TRBJ2-7; D gene unclear. CDR3 length: 12 residues. Germline CDR1 SGHAT, CDR2 FQNNGV. With 1 base removed from V and 4 bases from J, the gap between germline ends came to 5 bases. CDR3 sequence (DNA): TGTGCCAGCAGCTTAGGGGCGTACGAGCAGTACGTC. It yields the protein CASSLGAYEQYV.